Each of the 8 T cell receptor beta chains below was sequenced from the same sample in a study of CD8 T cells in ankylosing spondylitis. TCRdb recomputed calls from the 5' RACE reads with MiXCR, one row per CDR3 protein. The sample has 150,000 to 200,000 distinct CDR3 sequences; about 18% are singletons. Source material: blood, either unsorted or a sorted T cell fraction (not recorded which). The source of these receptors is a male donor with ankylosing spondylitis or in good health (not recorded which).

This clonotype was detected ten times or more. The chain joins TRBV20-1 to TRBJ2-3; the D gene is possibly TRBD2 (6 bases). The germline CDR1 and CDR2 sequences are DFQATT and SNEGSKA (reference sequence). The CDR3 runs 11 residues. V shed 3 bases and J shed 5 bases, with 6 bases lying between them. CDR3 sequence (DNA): TGCAGTGCTAGTAGCGGAGATACGCAGTATTTT. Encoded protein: CSASSGDTQYF.

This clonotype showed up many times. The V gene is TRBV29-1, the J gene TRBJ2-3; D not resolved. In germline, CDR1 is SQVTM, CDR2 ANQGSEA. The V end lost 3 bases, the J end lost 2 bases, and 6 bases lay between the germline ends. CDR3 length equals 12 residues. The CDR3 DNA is TGCAGCGTTGATATTTTCACAGATACGCAGTATTTT. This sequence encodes CSVDIFTDTQYF.

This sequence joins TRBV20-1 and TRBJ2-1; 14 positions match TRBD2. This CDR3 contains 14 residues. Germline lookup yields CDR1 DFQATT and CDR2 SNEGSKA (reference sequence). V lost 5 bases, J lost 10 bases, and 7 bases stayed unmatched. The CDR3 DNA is TGCAGTGCTGAGGTGGGACTAGCGGGAGTGGAGCAGTTCTTC. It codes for CSAEVGLAGVEQFF.

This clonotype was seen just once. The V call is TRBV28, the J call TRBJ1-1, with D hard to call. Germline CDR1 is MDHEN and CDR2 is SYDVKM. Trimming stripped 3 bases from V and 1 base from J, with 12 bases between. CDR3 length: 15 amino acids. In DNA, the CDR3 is TGTGCCAGCAGTTTCCAAGGTTTAAGGAACACTGAAGCTTTCTTT. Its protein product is CASSFQGLRNTEAFF.

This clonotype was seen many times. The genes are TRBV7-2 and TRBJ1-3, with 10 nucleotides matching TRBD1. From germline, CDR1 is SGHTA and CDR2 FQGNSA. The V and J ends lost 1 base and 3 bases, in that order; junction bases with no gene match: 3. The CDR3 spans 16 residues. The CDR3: CASSLGQGALGNTIYF. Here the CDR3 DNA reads TGTGCCAGCAGCTTAGGACAGGGGGCTCTTGGAAACACCATATATTTT.

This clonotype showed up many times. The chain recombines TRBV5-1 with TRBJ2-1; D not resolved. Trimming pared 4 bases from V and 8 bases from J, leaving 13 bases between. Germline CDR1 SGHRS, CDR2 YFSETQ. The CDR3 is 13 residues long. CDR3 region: CASSPNSNDEQFF. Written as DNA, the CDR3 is TGCGCCAGCAGCCCAAACAGCAACGATGAGCAGTTCTTC.

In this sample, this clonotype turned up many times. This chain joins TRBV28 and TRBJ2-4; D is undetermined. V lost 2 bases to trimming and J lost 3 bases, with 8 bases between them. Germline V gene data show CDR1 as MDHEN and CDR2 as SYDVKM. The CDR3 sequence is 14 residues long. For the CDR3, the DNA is TGTGCCAGCAGTTTACCCGGAGTCAAAAACATTCAGTACTTC. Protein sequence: CASSLPGVKNIQYF.

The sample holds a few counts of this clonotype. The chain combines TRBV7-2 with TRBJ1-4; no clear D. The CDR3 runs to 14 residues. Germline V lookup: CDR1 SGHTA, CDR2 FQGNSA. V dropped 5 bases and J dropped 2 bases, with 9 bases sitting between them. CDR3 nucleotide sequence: TGTGCCAGCAGCCCTAGTTGGACTAATGAAAAACTGTTTTTT. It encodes CASSPSWTNEKLFF.